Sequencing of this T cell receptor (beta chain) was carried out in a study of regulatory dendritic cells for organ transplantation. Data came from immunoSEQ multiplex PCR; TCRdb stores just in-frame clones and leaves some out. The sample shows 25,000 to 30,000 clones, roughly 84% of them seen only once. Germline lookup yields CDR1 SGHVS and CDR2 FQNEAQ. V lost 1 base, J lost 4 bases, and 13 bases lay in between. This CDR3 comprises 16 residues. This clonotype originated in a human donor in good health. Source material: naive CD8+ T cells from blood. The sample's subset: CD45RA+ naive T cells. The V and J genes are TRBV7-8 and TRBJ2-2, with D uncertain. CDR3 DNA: TGTGCCAGCAGCTTAGGTTTGTCACTTGCCACCGGGGAGCTGTTTTTT. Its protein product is CASSLGLSLATGELFF.